This T cell receptor (beta chain) came from a study of blood T cells in healthy people across ages. General study points: The study found more naive CD4+ cells and higher diversity in long-lived than aged donors. Among T cells, TCR beta diversity per million cells dropped roughly linearly as age rose.

The second PCR ran about 6 to 12 cycles with a sample-barcoded 5' primer and J-beta primers. TCRdb redid the calling of the 5' RACE reads with MiXCR, one entry per CDR3 protein. The sample lists roughly 1,700,000 distinct CDR3 sequences, 28% occurring once. The CDR3 loop spans 14 amino acids. Looked up from germline, CDR1 is LGHDT and CDR2 is YNNKEL (reference sequence). Between the trimmed V and J ends, which lost 2 bases and 5 bases, there was a span of 10 bases. This clonotype was seen a few times. As yet, its antigen is unknown. This clonotype was sampled from a woman aged 25 to 39 in good health. The sequencing input was blood. The rearrangement uses TRBV3-1 and TRBJ2-4, with unresolved D. The CDR3 DNA is TGTGCCAGCAGCCAAACTTTTGACGAAAACATTCAGTACTTC. Its protein is CASSQTFDENIQYF.